These 5 T cell receptor beta chains originate from one sample sequenced in a study of T cell repertoires in cytomegalovirus infection. The antigens these receptors bind are not known. Via MiXCR, TCRdb re-called the reads, giving one row per CDR3 protein. The sample carries hundreds of thousands of distinct CDR3 sequences, around a third recorded once. This specimen consisted of cultured PBMCs, obtained from culture after CMV antigen stimulation. These receptors all stem from a human donor in good health (CMV status not recorded). Some clones in this sample may be carry-over from other donors' samples.

A remark on this clonotype: Just one base apart from a much larger clone, this may be a read error. The V gene is TRBV12-3 or TRBV12-4, the J gene TRBJ1-1, with unresolved D. The CDR3 has 13 amino acids. CDR3 in DNA: TGTGCCAGCAGTGCGGACGGGAACACTGGAGCTTTCTTT. It specifies CASSADGNTGAFF.

This clonotype was counted a few times. V gene TRBV7-2 combines with J gene TRBJ2-3; D unclear. This CDR3 has 16 residues. CDR1 and CDR2 (germline): SGHTA, FQGNSA. V lost 3 bases and J 6 bases, leaving 19 bases between the germline ends. The CDR3 sequence: CASSFKASPGEDTQYF. CDR3 DNA sequence: TGTGCCAGCAGCTTTAAGGCGTCCCCCGGAGAGGATACGCAGTATTTT.

V gene TRBV5-4 combines with J gene TRBJ2-1; TRBD2 matches 8 bases. The junction had 7 bases not matched to a gene; V was cut back by 4 bases and J by 4 bases. The CDR3 length is 15 residues. Germline CDR1 reads SGHNT; CDR2 reads YYREEE (reference sequence). CDR3 nucleotide sequence: TGTGCCAGCAGCCCGGTGACGGGGGGGTACAATGAGCAGTTCTTC. The encoded protein is CASSPVTGGYNEQFF.

This clonotype was seen a few times. The V and J genes are TRBV5-1 and TRBJ2-7; the match to TRBD1 covers 7 bases. CDR1 and CDR2 (germline): SGHRS, YFSETQ. The length of the CDR3 is 14 residues. With 5 bases clipped from V and 6 bases from J, the junction kept 11 bases outside the gene matches. The CDR3 reads CASRQGRTVGEQYF. CDR3 nucleotide sequence: TGCGCCAGCAGACAGGGGCGGACAGTGGGCGAGCAGTACTTC.

This clonotype was detected ten times or more. The CDR3 DNA follows: TGTGCCAGCACCGGGACTACCTTCCTAAATGAGCAGTTCTTC. It translates to CASTGTTFLNEQFF. V and J are TRBV6-1 and TRBJ2-1; 7 bases are shared with TRBD2. Germline V gives CDR1 MNHNS, CDR2 SASEGT. Trimming at V came to 7 bases and at J to 7 bases, leaving 10 bases not matched to a gene. The CDR3 is made up of 14 amino acids.